This entry lists 30 T cell receptor beta chains sequenced from one sample in a study of blood T cell repertoires in COVID-19. Only in-frame clones appear in the TCRdb table, and some are missing; sequencing was by immunoSEQ multiplex PCR. The data show roughly 250,000 clones, 65% to 85% seen once. The sample was peripheral blood. The receptors were sampled from a person aged 65-85 years with COVID-19, enrolled during active disease.

This clone was counted a single time. This sequence joins TRBV5-6 and TRBJ1-3; TRBD1 is a possible D gene (6 bases). CDR1 and CDR2 (germline): SGHDT, YYEEEE. V was pared by 0 bases and J by 1 base, with 11 bases between. This CDR3 is 16 amino acids long. CDR3 nucleotides: TGTGCCAGCAGCTTGGGCGGCGGACAGTCTGGAAACACCATATATTTT. Translated: CASSLGGGQSGNTIYF. Full variable domain (outside the CDR3, taken from reference TRBV5-6 and TRBJ1-3): DAGVTQSPTHLIKTRGQQVTLRCSPKSGHDTVSWYQQALGQGPQFIFQYYEEEERQRGNFPDRFSGHQFPNYSSELNVNALLLGDSALYLCASSLGGGQSGNTIYFGEGSWLTVV.

In its sample, this clone was seen once. The J gene is TRBJ2-7, the V gene TRBV10-3; TRBD1 agrees at 9 bases. V was clipped by 6 bases and J by 4 bases; unmatched bases: 7. The CDR3 length is 14 residues. Germline V gene lookup returns CDR1 ENHRY and CDR2 SYGVKD. CDR3 in DNA: TGTGCCATCAGAGGGGACAGGGAAGTTTACGAGCAGTACTTC. Its translation: CAIRGDREVYEQYF.

In DNA form, the CDR3 reads TGTGCCAGCAGTTCCCCCGGGACAGGTCGTGAAAAACTGTTTTTT. Protein product: CASSSPGTGREKLFF. The rearrangement links TRBV5-6 to TRBJ1-4; 8 nucleotides line up with TRBD1. The CDR3 extends over 15 amino acids. V was clipped by 5 bases and J by 7 bases; unmatched bases: 10. CDR1 is SGHDT, CDR2 YYEEEE, per germline.

For this clone: This specimen includes other DNA sequences encoding the same CDR3. J is TRBJ1-2 and V is TRBV9; D uncertain. Trimming stripped 0 bases from V and 0 bases from J, with 6 bases between. Germline CDR1 and CDR2: SGDLS and YYNGEE. The CDR3 is 14 amino acids. CDR3 loop: CASSVGGSNYGYTF. The CDR3 nucleotides are TGTGCCAGCAGCGTAGGTGGCTCTAACTATGGCTACACCTTC.

In this sample, this clone turned up a few times. The chain carries TRBV6-2 or TRBV6-3 and TRBJ1-1; D call uncertain. Germline values: CDR1 MNHEY, CDR2 SVGEGT. The CDR3 has 13 residues. V gave up 5 bases and J gave up 4 bases, with 11 bases separating them. CDR3 protein: CASSLGILTEAFF. The DNA of the CDR3 is TGTGCCAGCAGTCTTGGCATCCTCACTGAAGCTTTCTTT.

The chain joins TRBV3-1 (or the pseudogene TRBV3-2) to TRBJ2-3; 11 bases map to TRBD2. Per germline, CDR1 LGHDT and CDR2 YNNKEL (reference sequence). The CDR3 is 17 residues long. Trimming took 1 base from V and 0 from J; bases not matched to a gene: 3. Here the CDR3 reads CASSQVSGGASTDTQYF. DNA for the CDR3: TGTGCCAGCAGCCAAGTTAGCGGGGGGGCTAGCACAGATACGCAGTATTTT.

The chain uses TRBV3-1 (or the pseudogene TRBV3-2) and TRBJ2-3; 8 nucleotides line up with TRBD2. This CDR3 is 13 amino acids long. Germline V gene lookup returns CDR1 LGHDT and CDR2 YNNKEL (reference sequence). V dropped 4 bases and J dropped 6; count of bases not matched to a gene: 3. The CDR3 spells CASSRAGGDTQYF. DNA for the CDR3: TGTGCCAGCAGCCGGGCGGGGGGTGATACGCAGTATTTT.

The chain has TRBV3-1 (or the pseudogene TRBV3-2) and TRBJ2-1; 14 nucleotides match TRBD2. The CDR3 contains 14 residues. The V segment lost 4 bases and the J segment 12 bases; nucleotides outside the gene matches: 5. Looked up from germline, CDR1 is LGHDT and CDR2 is YNNKEL (reference sequence). For the CDR3, the DNA is TGTGCCAGCAGCCCGGGACTAGCGGGAGAGAGGCAGTTCTTC. It is translated as CASSPGLAGERQFF.

This chain joins TRBV27 and TRBJ2-7, with 7 nucleotides matching TRBD1. The CDR3 length is 15 residues. The junction had 7 bases not matched to a gene; V was cut back by 4 bases and J by 1 base. Germline lookup yields CDR1 MNHEY and CDR2 SMNVEV (reference sequence). The CDR3 protein is CASSSRTGWSYEQYF. The CDR3 nucleotides read TGTGCCAGCAGTTCCCGGACAGGCTGGTCCTACGAGCAGTACTTC.

The sample holds one count of this clone. The rearrangement links TRBV7-9 to TRBJ1-5, with D perhaps TRBD1 (5 bases). Germline CDR1 is SEHNR and CDR2 is FQNEAQ (reference sequence). V was trimmed by 4 bases and J by 4 bases, leaving 14 bases between them. The CDR3 is 15 amino acids. This chain's CDR3 is CASSYGGNVNQPQHF. DNA of the CDR3: TGTGCCAGCAGCTACGGGGGTAACGTGAATCAGCCCCAGCATTTT.

The rearrangement joins TRBV14 to TRBJ2-1, with a possible D match to TRBD2 (6 bases). The CDR3 extends over 13 amino acids. Germline V gene data show CDR1 as SGHDN and CDR2 as FVKESK. Trimming removed 4 bases from V and 6 bases from J, with 10 bases in between. CDR3 DNA: TGTGCCAGCAGCCCGGGACTCTTCAATGAGCAGTTCTTC. It specifies CASSPGLFNEQFF. The whole variable domain, filled in from reference TRBV14 and TRBJ2-1, reads EAGVTQFPSHSVIEKGQTVTLRCDPISGHDNLYWYRRVMGKEIKFLLHFVKESKQDESGMPNNRFLAERTGGTYSTLKVQPAELEDSGVYFCASSPGLFNEQFFGPGTRLTVL.

This sequence joins TRBV19 and TRBJ1-2, with 9 bases identical to TRBD1. CDR3 size: 14 residues. From germline, CDR1 is LNHDA and CDR2 SQIVND (reference sequence). The J segment lost 4 bases and the V segment lost 5 bases, leaving 5 bases of the junction unmatched. CDR3 amino acids: CASSQTGGIYGYTF. CDR3 nucleotides: TGTGCCAGTAGTCAGACAGGGGGTATCTATGGCTACACCTTC.

This CDR3 reads CASSLDTTGTGMDEQYF. The CDR3 DNA reads TGCGCCAGCAGCTTGGATACAACCGGGACAGGGATGGACGAGCAGTACTTC. The chain has TRBV5-1 and TRBJ2-7; 9 bases line up with TRBD1. J was trimmed by 5 bases and V by 0 bases; bases with no gene match: 12. Germline loops: CDR1 SGHRS, CDR2 YFSETQ. This CDR3 has 17 amino acids.

There are a few counts of this clone. The rearrangement joins TRBV7-8 to TRBJ2-7; TRBD2 agrees at 9 bases. This CDR3 is built from 16 residues. J lost 4 bases, V lost 1 base, and 8 bases had no gene match. In germline, CDR1 is SGHVS, CDR2 FQNEAQ. CDR3 sequence: CASSLGSAGGGYEQYF. The CDR3 nucleotides are TGTGCCAGCAGCTTAGGGTCAGCGGGAGGAGGATACGAGCAGTACTTC.

The CDR3 DNA follows: TGCGCCAGCAGCTTGTCTGGACATTATACCACTGAAGCTTTCTTT. Protein sequence: CASSLSGHYTTEAFF. The chain couples TRBV5-1 to TRBJ1-1, with D maybe TRBD1 (5 bases). The CDR3 totals 15 residues. Germline values: CDR1 SGHRS, CDR2 YFSETQ. V dropped 1 base and J dropped 4 bases, with 14 bases sitting between them.

This chain joins TRBV5-4 and TRBJ1-1, with 9 bases matching TRBD1. The CDR3 spans 15 residues. The germline gives CDR1 SGHNT, CDR2 YYREEE (reference sequence). The V and J ends lost 6 bases and 0 bases, in that order; junction bases with no gene match: 6. The CDR3 protein is CASTVQGALNTEAFF. In nucleotides, the CDR3 is TGTGCCAGCACCGTACAGGGGGCGCTGAACACTGAAGCTTTCTTT.

The CDR3 DNA follows: TGTGCCAGCAGTGGGACTAGCGGTTGGCACGGGGAGCTGTTTTTT. Translating gives CASSGTSGWHGELFF. The rearrangement joins TRBV6-2 or TRBV6-3 to TRBJ2-2; 11 bases are shared with TRBD2. Germline CDR1 MNHEY, CDR2 SVGEGT. The CDR3 totals 15 residues. The ends lost 5 bases at V and 7 bases at J; junction bases unmatched: 6.

This clone was detected only once. The chain combines TRBV7-3 with TRBJ2-1; TRBD1 matches at 9 bases. After removal of 5 bases from V and 4 bases from J, the junction contained 9 bases not matched to a gene. The CDR3 loop spans 16 amino acids. Germline CDR1 is SGHTA and CDR2 is FQGTGA. CDR3 in amino acids: CASSDSGTGFYNEQFF. CDR3 nucleotides: TGTGCCAGCAGCGACTCCGGGACAGGGTTTTACAATGAGCAGTTCTTC.

The chain links TRBV19 to TRBJ1-5; TRBD1 aligns across 9 bases. CDR3 size: 15 residues. Germline V lookup: CDR1 LNHDA, CDR2 SQIVND (reference sequence). V was clipped by 7 bases and J by 0 bases; unmatched bases: 4. The CDR3 protein is CASKTGGSSNQPQHF. The DNA for the CDR3 is TGTGCCAGTAAGACAGGGGGTTCTAGCAATCAGCCCCAGCATTTT.

V usage is TRBV27 and J usage is TRBJ2-7, with TRBD2 as a possible D gene (6 bases). Germline CDR1 is MNHEY and CDR2 is SMNVEV (reference sequence). V lost 3 bases to trimming and J lost 5 bases, with 11 bases between them. CDR3 size: 13 residues. CDR3 bases: TGTGCCAGCAGTTTGGACTATTCAAACGAGCAGTACTTC. This codes for CASSLDYSNEQYF.

This rearrangement joins TRBV27 to TRBJ2-3, with D perhaps matching TRBD2 (5 bases). Looked up from germline, CDR1 is MNHEY and CDR2 is SMNVEV (reference sequence). Trimming took off 8 bases at V and 7 bases at J, with 16 bases between the two ends. This CDR3 contains 13 residues. The CDR3 loop is CASRPGYINTQYF. DNA of the CDR3: TGTGCCAGCCGCCCGGGGTACATTAATACGCAGTATTTT.

This clone turned up a few times. The V call is TRBV7-9, the J call TRBJ2-6; 8 bases fit TRBD1. From germline, CDR1 is SEHNR and CDR2 FQNEAQ (reference sequence). The V and J ends lost 3 bases and 0 bases, in that order; junction bases with no gene match: 4. The CDR3 has 17 amino acids. The CDR3 nucleotides read TGTGCCAGCAGCTTCCGGGGACAGGTCTCTGGGGCCAACGTCCTGACTTTC. As protein: CASSFRGQVSGANVLTF.

This chain joins TRBV7-7 and TRBJ2-5; D call uncertain. V gave up 3 bases and J gave up 5 bases, with 13 bases separating them. The CDR3 has 14 amino acids. Germline V gene data show CDR1 as SSHAT and CDR2 as FNYEAQ (reference sequence). The CDR3 DNA reads TGTGCCAGCAGCTTGGGCCCCGATGGGGAGACCCAGTACTTC. This gives the protein CASSLGPDGETQYF.

The chain combines TRBV7-9 with TRBJ2-6; 10 bases are a match to TRBD1. CDR3 size: 18 residues. Germline-derived CDR1 and CDR2 are SEHNR and FQNEAQ (reference sequence). V was pared by 5 bases and J by 0 bases, with 7 bases of the junction left unmatched. CDR3 sequence: CASSLRQGATSGANVLTF. The DNA of the CDR3 is TGTGCCAGCAGCCTACGACAGGGGGCGACCTCTGGGGCCAACGTCCTGACTTTC. Full variable domain (remainder filled in from reference TRBV7-9 and TRBJ2-6): DTGVSQNPRHKITKRGQNVTFRCDPISEHNRLYWYRQTLGQGPEFLTYFQNEAQLEKSRLLSDRFSAERPKGSFSTLEIQRTEQGDSAMYLCASSLRQGATSGANVLTFGAGSRLTVL.

The rearrangement joins TRBV30 to TRBJ2-5; TRBD2 matches at 15 bases. Germline V CDR1 and CDR2: GTSNPN, SVGIG (reference sequence). CDR3 length equals 14 residues. Germline trimming cut 5 bases from V and 5 bases from J; bases unmatched to any gene: 3. DNA for the CDR3: TGTGCCTGGTCCGGACTAGCGGGAGGGGAGACCCAGTACTTC. Protein: CAWSGLAGGETQYF.

This rearrangement joins TRBV12-5 to TRBJ2-5; D is perhaps TRBD1 (6 bases). The ends were cut back, 7 bases at V and 0 bases at J, with 15 bases in the middle. Per the germline V gene, CDR1 is LGHNT and CDR2 is FRNRAP. The CDR3 runs to 15 residues. For the CDR3, the DNA is TGTGCTAGTGCCCTGGGCCAGGGGAACCAAGAGACCCAGTACTTC. Its translation is CASALGQGNQETQYF.

The V and J genes are TRBV19 and TRBJ2-5; the D gene is possibly TRBD1 (6 bases). Germline assignment: CDR1 LNHDA and CDR2 SQIVND (reference sequence). There are 14 residues in the CDR3. Deletions cut 4 bases from V and 5 bases from J, with 14 bases between. The CDR3 loop is CASSRGRSTETQYF. In DNA, the CDR3 is TGTGCCAGTAGTAGGGGGCGAAGTACGGAGACCCAGTACTTC.

V gene TRBV4-1 combines with J gene TRBJ1-5; D possibly corresponds to TRBD1 (5 bases). The CDR3 is 13 residues long. CDR1 and CDR2 (germline): MGHRA, YSYEKL. Trimming removed 8 bases from V and 6 bases from J, with 14 bases in between. CDR3 loop: CASGDSPSQPQHF. The CDR3 DNA reads TGCGCCAGCGGAGACAGCCCCAGTCAGCCCCAGCATTTT.

V is TRBV21-1 and J is TRBJ1-5. TRBV21-1 is an annotated pseudogene. This CDR3 is built from 14 residues. This CDR3 reads CASSTPGNNQPQHF. The CDR3 DNA follows: TGTGCCAGCAGCACCCCCGGGAACAATCAGCCCCAGCATTTT.

The rearrangement joins TRBV4-1 to TRBJ2-7; D gene uncertain. Trimming cost V 1 base and J 2 bases, with 6 bases left between them. The length of the CDR3 is 13 residues. Per the germline V gene, CDR1 is MGHRA and CDR2 is YSYEKL. The CDR3 spells CASSQVSAYEQYF. The CDR3 nucleotides are TGCGCCAGCAGCCAAGTCTCAGCCTACGAGCAGTACTTC.